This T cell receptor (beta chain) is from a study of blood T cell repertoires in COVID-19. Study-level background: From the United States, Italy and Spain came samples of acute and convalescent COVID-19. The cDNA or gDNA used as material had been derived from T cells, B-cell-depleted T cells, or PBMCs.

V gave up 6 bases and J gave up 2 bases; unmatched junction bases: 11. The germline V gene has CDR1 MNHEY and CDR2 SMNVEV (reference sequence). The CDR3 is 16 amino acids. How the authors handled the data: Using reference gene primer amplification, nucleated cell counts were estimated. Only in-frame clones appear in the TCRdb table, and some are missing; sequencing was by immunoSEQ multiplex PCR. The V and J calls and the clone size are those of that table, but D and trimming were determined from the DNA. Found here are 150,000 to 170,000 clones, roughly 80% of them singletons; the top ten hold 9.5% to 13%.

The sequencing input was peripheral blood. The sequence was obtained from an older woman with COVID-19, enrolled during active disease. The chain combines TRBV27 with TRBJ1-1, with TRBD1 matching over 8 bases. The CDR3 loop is CASREWTGQINTEAFF. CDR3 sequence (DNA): TGTGCCAGCAGGGAATGGACAGGGCAAATTAACACTGAAGCTTTCTTT.